This T cell receptor (beta chain) comes out of a study of T cell responses to AZD1222 COVID-19 vaccine. Findings of the study overall: A mostly white British donor set with more females was recruited, and clonal diversity was possibly underestimated. Dominant CD4 TCR responses targeted spike regions 160-218 and 743-854. Nearly half of unique spike-specific TCRs reportedly avoided B.1.351 and B.1.1.7 mutated regions.

From germline, CDR1 is SNHLY and CDR2 FYNNEI. The CDR3 covers 17 residues. Trimming took 2 bases from V and 4 from J, leaving 15 bases between them. Profiled with immunoSEQ multiplex PCR; TCRdb holds only in-frame clones, not every one. This sample carries fewer than 110,000 clones, roughly 91% of them seen once, and the ten largest clones take 35% to 50%. This clone appeared once. Its antigen remains unidentified. The sequence derives from an adult in good health. Here the sequenced sample was peripheral blood, taken on day 0 of AZD1222 vaccination. The chain employs TRBV2 and TRBJ1-6; D call uncertain. The CDR3 loop reads CASSERPTAAYNSPLHF. CDR3 nucleotide sequence: TGTGCCAGCAGTGAACGGCCGACGGCTGCGTATAATTCACCCCTCCACTTT. Combining the CDR3 with reference TRBV2 and TRBJ1-6 gives the whole variable domain EPEVTQTPSHQVTQMGQEVILRCVPISNHLYFYWYRQILGQKVEFLVSFYNNEISEKSEIFDDQFSVERPDGSNFTLKIRSTKLEDSAMYFCASSERPTAAYNSPLHFGNGTRLTVT.